Described below is a single TCR beta chain sequence and its context. The antigen is unknown. This table comes from immunoSEQ multiplex PCR, and its TCRdb copy is limited to in-frame clones, with some not included. The sample records roughly 110,000 clones, more than 85% being singletons. This record comes from a study of T cell responses to AZD1222 COVID-19 vaccine. With 4 bases removed from V and 2 bases from J, the gap between germline ends came to 14 bases. CDR1 and CDR2 from the germline V gene are LNHDA and SQIVND (reference sequence). The CDR3 consists of 15 residues. Findings and limits, study-wide: Reportedly, nearly half of unique spike TCRs recognized epitopes outside B.1.351/B.1.1.7 mutations. Mostly white British, mostly female donors; authors suggested clonal diversity may be underestimated.

The V gene is TRBV19, the J gene TRBJ1-2; D might be TRBD1 (5 bases). The material was peripheral blood, obtained on day 0 of AZD1222 vaccination. This sequence originates from an adult in good health. CDR3 sequence: CASSRDSQGNYGYTF. CDR3 nucleotide sequence: TGTGCCAGTAGTAGAGACAGCCAAGGCAACTATGGCTACACCTTC.